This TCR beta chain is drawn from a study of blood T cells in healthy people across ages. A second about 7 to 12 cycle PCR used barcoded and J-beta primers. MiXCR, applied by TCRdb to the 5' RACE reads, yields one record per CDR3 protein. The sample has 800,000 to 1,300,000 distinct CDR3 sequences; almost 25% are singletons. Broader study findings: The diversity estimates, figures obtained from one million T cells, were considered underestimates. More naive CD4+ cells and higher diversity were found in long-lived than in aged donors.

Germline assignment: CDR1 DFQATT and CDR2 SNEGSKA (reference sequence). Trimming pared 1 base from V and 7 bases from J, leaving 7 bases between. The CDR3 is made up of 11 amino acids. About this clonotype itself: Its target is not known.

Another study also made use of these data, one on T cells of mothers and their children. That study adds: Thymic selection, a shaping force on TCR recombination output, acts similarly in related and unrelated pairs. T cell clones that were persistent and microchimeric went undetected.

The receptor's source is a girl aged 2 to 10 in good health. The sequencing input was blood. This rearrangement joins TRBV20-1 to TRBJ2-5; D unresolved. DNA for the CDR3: TGCAGTGCTAGAGTCGATAGGACCCAGTACTTC. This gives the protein CSARVDRTQYF.